Given below is one TCR beta chain in context. In TCRdb, the 5' RACE reads were re-called with MiXCR into one record per CDR3 protein. The profile shows under 75,000 distinct CDR3 sequences, about an eighth of them singletons. The record originates from a study of spatial heterogeneity in lung cancer. As to time point: sample taken at primary tumor resection. Tumor, nontumor lung or frozen PBMC supplied whole RNA, sequenced without sorting. The cohort: around 77 early-stage, untreated non-small cell lung cancer patients. There are 13 residues in the CDR3. From germline, CDR1 is DFQATT and CDR2 SNEGSKA (reference sequence). V lost 7 bases, J lost 10 bases, and 12 bases stayed unmatched.

This TCR was sampled from a male donor with early-stage non-small cell lung cancer. The V and J genes are TRBV20-1 and TRBJ2-1; 8 nucleotides line up with TRBD2. The sequencing here drew on PBMCs, taken at surgery. In nucleotides, the CDR3 is TGCAGTGTTATCGGACTAGCCGGAGGGGAGCAGTTCTTC. Encoded protein: CSVIGLAGGEQFF.